This TCR beta chain stems from a study of beta chain features in type 1 diabetes. Study-level points and caveats: Whether HLA type affects TCRB rearrangement stayed undetermined in the present work. Type 1 diabetes patients had VDJ junctions that carried fewer insertions and more deletions.

Expressed TCRB transcripts were sequenced because the isolated RNA had all been reverse transcribed beforehand. Assay: immunoSEQ multiplex PCR; the TCRdb copy retains only in-frame clones and omits some. This sample carries some 250,000 clones, 27% of them seen once, and the ten largest clones take approximately 4%. There was one heparinised blood draw per donor, averaging roughly 120 mL. CD4+ cells of the naive, central memory, regulatory and stem cell-like memory types were sorted via CD45RO/CCR7/CD25/CD127/CD95/CD27. Details on this clone: The antigen is not known.

The sequencing input was central memory CD4+ T cells from blood. The TCR sequence derives from a man aged 25 to 40 in good health.

The CDR3 region is CSASTGRGDEAFF. The CDR3 DNA is TGCAGCGCCTCGACAGGAAGAGGTGATGAAGCTTTCTTT. The J gene is TRBJ1-1, the V gene TRBV29-1, with TRBD1 as a possible D gene (6 bases). The germline gives CDR1 SQVTM, CDR2 ANQGSEA. V dropped 7 bases and J dropped 7 bases, with 19 bases sitting between them. The CDR3 runs to 13 residues.